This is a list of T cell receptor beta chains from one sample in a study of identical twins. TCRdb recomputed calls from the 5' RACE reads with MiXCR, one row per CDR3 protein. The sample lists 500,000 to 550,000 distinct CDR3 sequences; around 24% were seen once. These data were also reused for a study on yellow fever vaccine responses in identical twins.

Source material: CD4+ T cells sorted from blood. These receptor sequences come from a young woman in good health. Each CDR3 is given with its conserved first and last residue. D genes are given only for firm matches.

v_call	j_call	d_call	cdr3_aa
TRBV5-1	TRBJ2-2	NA	CASSTSNTGELFF
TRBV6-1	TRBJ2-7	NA	CASSSGQGYYEQYF
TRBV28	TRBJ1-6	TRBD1	CASSLPRQGRVGSPLHF
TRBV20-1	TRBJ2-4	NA	CSAPRARSTKNIQYF
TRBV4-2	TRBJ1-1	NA	CASSQDATVVNTEAFF
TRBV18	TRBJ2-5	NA	CASHRITGETQYF
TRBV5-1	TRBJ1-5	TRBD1	CASSPSGTGNQPQHF
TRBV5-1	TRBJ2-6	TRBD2	CASSPRSGTSGDSGANVLTF
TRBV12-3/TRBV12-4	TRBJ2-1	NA	CASSSSGHSYNEQFF
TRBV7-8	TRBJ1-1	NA	CASSLVEGGGTEAFF